The 22 T cell receptor beta chains in this list originate from one sample, sequenced in a study of blood T cells in healthy people across ages. Through a sample-barcoded 5' primer and a J-beta primer mix, a second PCR was run for roughly 6 to 12 cycles. TCRdb recomputed calls from the 5' RACE reads with MiXCR, one row per CDR3 protein. The table records around 1,000,000 distinct CDR3 sequences, less than 45% of them present only once. The sequenced sample was blood. These receptors all come from a man between 18 and 29 years old in good health.

This clonotype occurred a few times. The genes are TRBV15 and TRBJ1-1; TRBD1 is a possible D gene (6 bases). This CDR3 is built from 14 residues. Trimming removed 2 bases from V and 5 bases from J, with 12 bases in between. Per germline, CDR1 LNHNV and CDR2 YYDKDF (reference sequence). The CDR3 spells CATSRSGVGTEAFF. The CDR3 coding sequence is TGTGCCACCAGCAGATCAGGGGTGGGTACTGAAGCTTTCTTT. Variable domain in full (rest from reference TRBV15 and TRBJ1-1): DAMVIQNPRYQVTQFGKPVTLSCSQTLNHNVMYWYQQKSSQAPKLLFHYYDKDFNNEADTPDNFQSRRPNTSFCFLDIRSPGLGDTAMYLCATSRSGVGTEAFFGQGTRLTVV.

This sequence joins TRBV7-2 and TRBJ1-4; D not resolved. Trimming left V 4 bases short and J 7 bases short, with 16 bases between. This CDR3 is 15 amino acids long. CDR1 and CDR2 from the germline V gene are SGHTA and FQGNSA. CDR3 bases: TGTGCCAGCAGCTCAGAGTCCGGGTATGGTGAAAAACTGTTTTTT. Residues: CASSSESGYGEKLFF.

In this sample, this clonotype turned up a few times. V usage is TRBV14 and J usage is TRBJ2-1; D remains ambiguous. V lost 6 bases and J 3 bases, leaving 24 bases between the germline ends. CDR1 SGHDN and CDR2 FVKESK come from the germline V gene. This CDR3 comprises 18 residues. The CDR3 DNA follows: TGTGCCAGCAGGGTCGGGCGAAAAGGGAATTTGGTCTACAATGAGCAGTTCTTC. This encodes CASRVGRKGNLVYNEQFF.

The rearrangement joins TRBV20-1 to TRBJ2-1; D not certain. V was cut by 3 bases and J by 0 bases, with 9 bases left in between. The CDR3 spans 14 residues. Germline CDR1 is DFQATT and CDR2 is SNEGSKA (reference sequence). The CDR3 DNA is TGCAGTGCTAGCTCCAGGAGCTCCTACAATGAGCAGTTCTTC. It is translated as CSASSRSSYNEQFF.

The rearrangement links TRBV29-1 to TRBJ2-3; D unresolved. CDR1 and CDR2 (germline): SQVTM, ANQGSEA. V lost 2 bases to trimming and J lost 6 bases, with 6 bases between them. CDR3 size: 11 residues. The CDR3 DNA is TGCAGCGTTGAACCCGGCGATACGCAGTATTTT. Translation gives CSVEPGDTQYF.

This clonotype was counted a few times. This chain connects TRBV7-9 to TRBJ2-3; the match to TRBD1 covers 7 bases. Germline V gene sequence: CDR1 SEHNR, CDR2 FQNEAQ (reference sequence). The CDR3 loop spans 16 amino acids. Trimming took 3 bases from V and 3 from J; bases not matched to a gene: 9. The CDR3 reads CASSFLTGSSTDTQYF. The CDR3 bases are TGTGCCAGCAGCTTTCTGACAGGGTCTTCGACAGATACGCAGTATTTT.

At least ten counts were recorded for this clonotype. This CDR3 reads CSVERATNEQFF. CDR3 sequence (DNA): TGCAGCGTTGAGAGGGCTACTAATGAGCAGTTCTTC. The chain joins TRBV29-1 to TRBJ2-1, with D maybe TRBD2 (5 bases). In germline, CDR1 is SQVTM, CDR2 ANQGSEA. The CDR3 loop spans 12 amino acids. Trimming shortened V by 3 bases and J by 7 bases, and 10 bases separated the two germline ends.

This clonotype was picked up a small number of times. The chain uses TRBV29-1 and TRBJ1-2; D uncertain. The CDR3 covers 13 residues. Germline V gene lookup returns CDR1 SQVTM and CDR2 ANQGSEA. Trimming removed 4 bases from V and 2 bases from J, with 11 bases in between. The CDR3 loop reads CSVANSLNYGYTF. CDR3 in DNA: TGCAGCGTTGCGAACAGCTTAAACTATGGCTACACCTTC.

This clonotype was recorded at least ten times. V is TRBV6-5 and J is TRBJ2-7; 7 nucleotides line up with TRBD1. Germline loops: CDR1 MNHEY, CDR2 SVGAGI. V was pared by 8 bases and J by 3 bases, with 16 bases of the junction left unmatched. The CDR3 covers 16 residues. CDR3 nucleotides: TGTGCCAGCTCGGGACAGCAGCCCCCCGGATTCTACGAGCAGTACTTC. Its protein is CASSGQQPPGFYEQYF.

The chain uses TRBV2 and TRBJ2-4; perhaps TRBD2 as D (6 bases). The germline CDR1 and CDR2 sequences are SNHLY and FYNNEI. V shed 1 base and J shed 1 base, with 11 bases lying between them. The length of the CDR3 is 16 residues. The chain's CDR3 is CASSEGRVVAKNIQYF. Here the CDR3 DNA reads TGTGCCAGCAGTGAAGGGAGGGTAGTGGCCAAAAACATTCAGTACTTC. The variable domain in full, completed from reference TRBV2 and TRBJ2-4, reads EPEVTQTPSHQVTQMGQEVILRCVPISNHLYFYWYRQILGQKVEFLVSFYNNEISEKSEIFDDQFSVERPDGSNFTLKIRSTKLEDSAMYFCASSEGRVVAKNIQYFGAGTRLSVL.

This clonotype was observed a handful of times. The chain joins TRBV4-3 to TRBJ2-5; D perhaps matches TRBD1 (6 bases). The end of the DNA is better explained by TRBJ2-7, so the J call may be wrong. The CDR3 extends over 15 amino acids. CDR1 and CDR2 from the germline V gene are LGHNA and YSLEER. The CDR3 loop reads CASSLNRVPVYEQYF. The CDR3 region has the DNA TGCGCCAGCAGCCTAAACAGGGTACCGGTCTACGAGCAGTACTTC.

The chain combines TRBV25-1 with TRBJ1-2, with a tentative D call TRBD1 (5 bases). CDR1 and CDR2 from the germline V gene are MGHDK and SYGVNS. The V gene lost 6 bases and the J gene lost 3 bases, with 8 bases spanning the gap. The CDR3 consists of 12 residues. The DNA for the CDR3 is TGTGCCAGCAGCGACAGCTACTATGGCTACACCTTC. It encodes CASSDSYYGYTF.

The chain uses TRBV27 and TRBJ2-7; unclear D gene. Trimming removed 2 bases from V and 0 bases from J, with 8 bases in between. CDR3 size: 14 residues. CDR1 MNHEY and CDR2 SMNVEV come from the germline V gene (reference sequence). The CDR3: CASSLGPISYEQYF. CDR3 DNA: TGTGCCAGCAGTTTAGGTCCCATCTCCTACGAGCAGTACTTC.

This sequence joins TRBV7-2 and TRBJ2-1; no reliable D call. Germline V gene lookup returns CDR1 SGHTA and CDR2 FQGNSA. The CDR3 sequence is 15 residues long. The V end was cut by 5 bases, the J end by 0 bases, with 11 bases between. The CDR3: CASSPFRSSYNEQFF. As DNA, the CDR3 is TGTGCCAGCAGCCCCTTCCGCAGCTCCTACAATGAGCAGTTCTTC. The full variable domain, rest sourced from reference TRBV7-2 and TRBJ2-1, is GAGVSQSPSNKVTEKGKDVELRCDPISGHTALYWYRQSLGQGLEFLIYFQGNSAPDKSGLPSDRFSAERTGGSVSTLTIQRTQQEDSAVYLCASSPFRSSYNEQFFGPGTRLTVL.

The chain uses TRBV29-1 and TRBJ2-7, with D unresolved. Germline CDR1 is SQVTM and CDR2 is ANQGSEA. The CDR3 has 12 amino acids. V gave up 5 bases and J gave up 0 bases, with 8 bases separating them. CDR3 nucleotide sequence: TGCAGCGTTATGGGATCCTCCTACGAGCAGTACTTC. Translating gives CSVMGSSYEQYF.

This clonotype was seen a handful of times. V is TRBV25-1 and J is TRBJ1-2; D not resolved. V was clipped by 9 bases and J by 4 bases, with 9 bases between them. CDR3 length: 11 residues. Germline V gene lookup returns CDR1 MGHDK and CDR2 SYGVNS. CDR3 bases: TGTGCCAGTGAGGGTAGCTATGGCTACACCTTC. Protein product: CASEGSYGYTF.

This clonotype was seen a handful of times. CDR3 in DNA: TGTGCCAGCAGGCTAAGTAGCGGGGGGGCCAATGAGCAGTTCTTC. Protein product: CASRLSSGGANEQFF. The rearrangement joins TRBV2 to TRBJ2-1; 11 bases match TRBD2. Trimming removed 6 bases from V and 6 bases from J; junction bases left unmatched: 7. CDR3 length: 15 residues. Per the germline V gene, CDR1 is SNHLY and CDR2 is FYNNEI.

V usage is TRBV9 and J usage is TRBJ2-5; D call uncertain. V lost 1 base to trimming and J lost 11 bases, with 24 bases between them. This CDR3 region has 16 residues. Germline V gene lookup returns CDR1 SGDLS and CDR2 YYNGEE. The CDR3 sequence: CASSVTHAPPANEQYF. The CDR3 DNA is TGTGCCAGCAGCGTAACGCATGCCCCACCGGCCAATGAGCAGTACTTC.

The chain recombines TRBV12-3 or TRBV12-4 with TRBJ1-5; no clear D gene. V was shortened by 7 bases and J by 2 bases, with 9 bases between the two germline ends. CDR3 length: 13 residues. CDR3 region: CASTLIRNQPQHF. The DNA for the CDR3 is TGTGCCAGCACCCTGATCCGCAATCAGCCCCAGCATTTT.

Only a few counts were recorded for this clonotype. The chain couples TRBV20-1 to TRBJ1-4; 7 bases are shared with TRBD1. Germline CDR1 is DFQATT and CDR2 is SNEGSKA (reference sequence). J gave up 1 base and V 0 bases, and 5 bases lay outside the gene matches. The CDR3 totals 16 residues. Written as DNA, the CDR3 is TGCAGTGCTAGAGACCGGGACAGAGTAACTAATGAAAAACTGTTTTTT. This codes for CSARDRDRVTNEKLFF.

This chain connects TRBV12-3 or TRBV12-4 to TRBJ2-3; the D gene is possibly TRBD2 (5 bases). CDR3 length equals 14 residues. Trimming removed 7 bases at V and 11 bases at J, with 22 bases between. This CDR3 reads CASTTGVNTDVQYF. The CDR3 region has the DNA TGTGCCAGCACCACCGGGGTGAACACAGATGTGCAGTATTTT.

This clonotype was seen a few times. The chain links TRBV20-1 to TRBJ1-6; D unresolved. Germline-derived CDR1 and CDR2 are DFQATT and SNEGSKA (reference sequence). The CDR3 spans 17 residues. The ends were cut back, 0 bases at V and 7 bases at J, with 19 bases in the middle. CDR3 sequence (DNA): TGCAGTGCTAGAGATCTCGTGGGAGACGGTACCAATTCACCCCTCCACTTT. Translation: CSARDLVGDGTNSPLHF.